The entry below gives a single TCR beta chain sequence along with its context. Method: immunoSEQ multiplex PCR; TCRdb's copy keeps in-frame clones and lacks some. The sample has 150,000 to 200,000 clones, about 91% seen once; the top ten hold around 2.2%. The sample belongs to a study of control samples from healthy donors and cancer patients. The V and J ends lost 5 bases and 5 bases respectively, with 16 bases between them. Germline lookup yields CDR1 MNHEY and CDR2 SVGAGI. The CDR3 loop spans 14 amino acids. The clonotype was recovered from a woman aged 40 to 50 in good health. The chain carries TRBV6-5 and TRBJ2-7, with D possibly being TRBD1 (5 bases). Sequenced: blood. Here the CDR3 reads CASSNQGYDDEQYF. The CDR3, as DNA: TGTGCCAGCAGTAACCAGGGTTATGACGACGAGCAGTACTTC.